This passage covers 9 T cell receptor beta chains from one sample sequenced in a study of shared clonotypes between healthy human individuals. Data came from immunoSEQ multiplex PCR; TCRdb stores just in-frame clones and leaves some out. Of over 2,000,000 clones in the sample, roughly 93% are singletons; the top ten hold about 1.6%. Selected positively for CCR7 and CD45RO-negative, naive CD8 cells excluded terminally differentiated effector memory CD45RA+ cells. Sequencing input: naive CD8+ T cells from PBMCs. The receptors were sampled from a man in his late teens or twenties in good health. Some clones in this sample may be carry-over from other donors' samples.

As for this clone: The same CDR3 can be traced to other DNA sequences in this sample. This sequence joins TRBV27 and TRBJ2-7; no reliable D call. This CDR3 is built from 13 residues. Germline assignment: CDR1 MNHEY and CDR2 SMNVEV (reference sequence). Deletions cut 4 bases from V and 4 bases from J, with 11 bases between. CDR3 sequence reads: CASSSGGLYEQYF. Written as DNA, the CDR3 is TGTGCCAGCAGTTCTGGCGGCCTATACGAGCAGTACTTC.

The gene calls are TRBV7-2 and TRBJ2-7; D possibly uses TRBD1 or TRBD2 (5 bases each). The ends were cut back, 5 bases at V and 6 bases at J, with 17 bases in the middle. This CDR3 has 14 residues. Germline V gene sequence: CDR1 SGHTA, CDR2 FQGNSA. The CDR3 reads CASSPLVGAGEQYF. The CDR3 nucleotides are TGTGCCAGCAGCCCCCTGGTCGGGGCCGGCGAGCAGTACTTC.

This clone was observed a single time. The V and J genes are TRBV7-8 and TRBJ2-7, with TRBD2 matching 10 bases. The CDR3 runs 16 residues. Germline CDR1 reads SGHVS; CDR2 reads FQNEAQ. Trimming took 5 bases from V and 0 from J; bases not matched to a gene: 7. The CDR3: CASSPLIAGGSYEQYF. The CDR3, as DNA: TGTGCCAGCAGCCCCCTAATAGCGGGGGGCTCCTACGAGCAGTACTTC.

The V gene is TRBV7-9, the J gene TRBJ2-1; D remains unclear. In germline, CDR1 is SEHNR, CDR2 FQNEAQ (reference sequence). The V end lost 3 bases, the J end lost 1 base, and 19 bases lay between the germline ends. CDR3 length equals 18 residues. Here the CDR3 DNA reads TGTGCCAGCAGCTTTAGCATTAGAAGGACCCGATCCTACAATGAGCAGTTCTTC. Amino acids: CASSFSIRRTRSYNEQFF.

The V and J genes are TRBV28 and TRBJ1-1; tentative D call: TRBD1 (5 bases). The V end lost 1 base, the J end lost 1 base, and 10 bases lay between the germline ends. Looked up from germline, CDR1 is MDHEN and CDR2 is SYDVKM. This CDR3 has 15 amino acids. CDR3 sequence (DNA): TGTGCCAGCAGTTTATTGACGGGGGGGAACACTGAAGCTTTCTTT. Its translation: CASSLLTGGNTEAFF.

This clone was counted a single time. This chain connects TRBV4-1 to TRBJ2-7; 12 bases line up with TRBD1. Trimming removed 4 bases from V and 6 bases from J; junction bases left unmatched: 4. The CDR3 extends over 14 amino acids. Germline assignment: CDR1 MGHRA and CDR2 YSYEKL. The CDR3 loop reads CASSLGTGGIEQYF. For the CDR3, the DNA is TGCGCCAGCAGCCTCGGGACAGGGGGCATCGAGCAGTACTTC.

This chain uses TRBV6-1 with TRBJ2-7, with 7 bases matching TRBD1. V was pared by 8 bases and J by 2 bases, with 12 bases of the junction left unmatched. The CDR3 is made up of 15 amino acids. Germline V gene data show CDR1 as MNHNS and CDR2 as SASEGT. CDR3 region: CASFPTGLRTYEQYF. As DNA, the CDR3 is TGTGCCAGCTTCCCGACAGGGCTGAGGACCTACGAGCAGTACTTC.

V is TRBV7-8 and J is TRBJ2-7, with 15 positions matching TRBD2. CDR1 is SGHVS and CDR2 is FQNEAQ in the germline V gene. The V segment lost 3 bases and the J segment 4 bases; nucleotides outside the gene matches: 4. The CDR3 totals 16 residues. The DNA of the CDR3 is TGTGCCAGCAGCTTGGGACTAGCGGGAGGTTGGTACGAGCAGTACTTC. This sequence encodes CASSLGLAGGWYEQYF.

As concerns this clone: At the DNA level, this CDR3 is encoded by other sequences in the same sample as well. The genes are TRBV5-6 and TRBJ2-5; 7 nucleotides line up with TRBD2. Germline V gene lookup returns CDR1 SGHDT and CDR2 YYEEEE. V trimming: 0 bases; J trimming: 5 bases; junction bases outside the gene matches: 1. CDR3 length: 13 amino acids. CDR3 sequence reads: CASSLAGGETQYF. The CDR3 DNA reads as TGTGCCAGCAGCTTGGCCGGGGGGGAGACCCAGTACTTC.